The 7 T cell receptor beta chains presented below share a single source sample, sequenced in a study of response to subunit inactivated influenza vaccine. TCRdb reprocessed the RT-PCR reads via MiXCR and lists one record per CDR3 protein. The table has more than 550,000 distinct CDR3 sequences, about 11% seen once. Specimen: PBMCs from blood, collected on the day of vaccination. The receptors here all came from a man aged 50 to 60 who received an inactivated influenza vaccine.

CDR3 DNA: TGTGCCAGCAGCTCTACCACAGGGCGTTCGGGCTACACCTTC. It yields the protein CASSSTTGRSGYTF. The chain uses TRBV3-1 and TRBJ1-2; possibly TRBD1 for D (6 bases). Germline CDR1 and CDR2: LGHDT and YNNKEL (reference sequence). The germline V and J ends were trimmed by 5 bases and 8 bases, with 18 bases remaining between them. The CDR3 consists of 14 residues.

This clonotype was counted only a few times. As DNA, the CDR3 is TGTGCCAGCAGCTTAGTAATGGGACAGGGGAGCCGAGCTCCCGTTATAGAGACCCAGTACTTC. This gives the protein CASSLVMGQGSRAPVIETQYF. The rearrangement links TRBV11-2 to TRBJ2-5; 10 nucleotides match TRBD1. The CDR3 sequence is 21 residues long. CDR1 SGHAT and CDR2 FQNNGV come from the germline V gene. Trimming removed 1 base from V and 4 bases from J; junction bases left unmatched: 21.

The J gene is TRBJ2-2, the V gene TRBV10-3; 8 nucleotides line up with TRBD1. Trimming at V came to 6 bases and at J to 1 base, leaving 4 bases not matched to a gene. CDR1 is ENHRY, CDR2 SYGVKD, per germline. There are 15 residues in the CDR3. Here the CDR3 DNA reads TGTGCCATCAGCCTACAGGGGGAGAACACCGGGGAGCTGTTTTTT. Its protein product is CAISLQGENTGELFF.

The rearrangement uses TRBV7-2 and TRBJ1-6, with D perhaps TRBD1 (6 bases). Germline CDR1 reads SGHTA; CDR2 reads FQGNSA. Trimming stripped 5 bases from V and 10 bases from J, with 15 bases between. This CDR3 has 14 amino acids. CDR3 in amino acids: CASSRGPGGSPLHF. The DNA for the CDR3 is TGTGCCAGCAGCCGGGGGCCAGGTGGGTCACCCCTCCACTTT.

The chain uses TRBV7-2 and TRBJ1-6; D gene uncertain. CDR1 is SGHTA, CDR2 FQGNSA, per germline. The V end was cut by 0 bases, the J end by 7 bases, with 10 bases between. This CDR3 region has 15 residues. This CDR3 reads CASSLALTVNSPLHF. As DNA, the CDR3 is TGTGCCAGCAGCTTAGCGCTCACCGTCAATTCACCCCTCCACTTT.

V gene TRBV12-3 or TRBV12-4 combines with J gene TRBJ2-3, with 15 bases aligning to TRBD2. The CDR3 length is 18 residues. V shed 5 bases and J 6 bases; nucleotides not matched to a gene: 12. CDR3 loop: CASSTPPGLAGGVDTQYF. Written as DNA, the CDR3 is TGTGCCAGCAGTACACCACCGGGACTAGCGGGAGGAGTGGATACGCAGTATTTT.

The chain joins TRBV5-1 to TRBJ1-1, with D maybe TRBD1 (5 bases). V was trimmed by 6 bases and J by 2 bases, leaving 17 bases between them. The CDR3 has 15 amino acids. Germline CDR1 reads SGHRS; CDR2 reads YFSETQ. The CDR3 DNA sequence: TGCGCCAGCACCCCAACGTCGGGGGGAAACACTGAAGCTTTCTTT. Translation: CASTPTSGGNTEAFF.